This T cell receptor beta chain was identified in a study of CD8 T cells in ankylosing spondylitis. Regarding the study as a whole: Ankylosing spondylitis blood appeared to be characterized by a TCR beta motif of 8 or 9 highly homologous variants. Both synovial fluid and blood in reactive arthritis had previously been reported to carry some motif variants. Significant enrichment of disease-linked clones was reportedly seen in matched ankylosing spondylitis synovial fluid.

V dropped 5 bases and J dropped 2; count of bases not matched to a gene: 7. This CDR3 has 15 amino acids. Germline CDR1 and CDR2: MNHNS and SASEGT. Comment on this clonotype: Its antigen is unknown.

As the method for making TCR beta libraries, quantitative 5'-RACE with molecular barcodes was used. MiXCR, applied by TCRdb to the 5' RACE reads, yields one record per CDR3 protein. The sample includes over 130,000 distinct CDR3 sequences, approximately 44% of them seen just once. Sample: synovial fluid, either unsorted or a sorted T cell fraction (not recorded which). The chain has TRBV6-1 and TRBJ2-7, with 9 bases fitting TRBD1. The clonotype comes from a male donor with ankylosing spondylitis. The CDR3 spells CASSPTDRGAYEQYF. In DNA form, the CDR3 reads TGTGCCAGCAGTCCTACCGACAGGGGGGCCTACGAGCAGTACTTC.